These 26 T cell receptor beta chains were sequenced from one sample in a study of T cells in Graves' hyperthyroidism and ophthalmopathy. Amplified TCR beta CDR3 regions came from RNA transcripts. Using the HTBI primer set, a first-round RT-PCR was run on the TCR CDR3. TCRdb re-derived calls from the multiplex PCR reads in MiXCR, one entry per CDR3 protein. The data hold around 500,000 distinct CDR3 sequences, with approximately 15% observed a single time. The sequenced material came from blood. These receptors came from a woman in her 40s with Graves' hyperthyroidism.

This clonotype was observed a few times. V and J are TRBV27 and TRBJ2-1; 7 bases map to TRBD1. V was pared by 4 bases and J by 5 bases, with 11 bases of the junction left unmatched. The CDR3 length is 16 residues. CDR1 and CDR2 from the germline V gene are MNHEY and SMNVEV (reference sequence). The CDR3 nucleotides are TGTGCCAGCAGTTCAATGGGCAGGGGGTTTGACAATGAGCAGTTCTTC. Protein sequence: CASSSMGRGFDNEQFF.

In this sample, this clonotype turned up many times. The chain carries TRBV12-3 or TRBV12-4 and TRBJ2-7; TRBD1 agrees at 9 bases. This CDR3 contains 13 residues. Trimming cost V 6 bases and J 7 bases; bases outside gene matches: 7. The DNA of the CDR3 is TGTGCCAGCAGGCCGGGGACAGGGCGGGAGCAGTACTTC. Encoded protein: CASRPGTGREQYF.

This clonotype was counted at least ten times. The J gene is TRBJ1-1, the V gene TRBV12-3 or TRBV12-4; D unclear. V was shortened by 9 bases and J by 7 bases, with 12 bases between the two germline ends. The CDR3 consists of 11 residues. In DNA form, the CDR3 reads TGTGCCAGTCGGGCCGTCTTTGAAGCTTTCTTT. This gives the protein CASRAVFEAFF.

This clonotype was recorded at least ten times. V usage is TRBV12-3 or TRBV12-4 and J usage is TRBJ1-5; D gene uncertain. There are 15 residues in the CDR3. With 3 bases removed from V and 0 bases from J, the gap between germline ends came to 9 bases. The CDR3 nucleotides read TGTGCCAGCAGTTTTCGGGGAACTAGCAATCAGCCCCAGCATTTT. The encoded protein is CASSFRGTSNQPQHF.

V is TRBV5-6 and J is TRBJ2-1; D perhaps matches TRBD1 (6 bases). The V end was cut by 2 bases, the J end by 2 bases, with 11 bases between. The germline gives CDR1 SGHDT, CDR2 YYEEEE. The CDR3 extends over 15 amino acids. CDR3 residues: CASSLLDRTYNEQFF. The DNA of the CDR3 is TGTGCCAGCAGCTTATTGGACAGAACCTACAATGAGCAGTTCTTC.

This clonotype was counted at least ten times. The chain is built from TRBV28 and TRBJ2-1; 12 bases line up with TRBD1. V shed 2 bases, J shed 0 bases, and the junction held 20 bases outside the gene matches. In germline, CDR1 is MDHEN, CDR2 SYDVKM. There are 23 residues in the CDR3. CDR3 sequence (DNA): TGTGCCAGCAGTTTAGGCGTTTTGAGGCCGGGACAGGGGGCTACCAGCTCCTACAATGAGCAGTTCTTC. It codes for CASSLGVLRPGQGATSSYNEQFF.

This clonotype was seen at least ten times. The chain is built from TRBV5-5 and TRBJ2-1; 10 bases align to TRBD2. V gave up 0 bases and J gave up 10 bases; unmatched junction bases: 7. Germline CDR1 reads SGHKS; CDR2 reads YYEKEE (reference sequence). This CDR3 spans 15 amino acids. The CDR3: CASSLDRAGGVEQFF. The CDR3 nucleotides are TGTGCCAGCAGCTTGGACCGAGCGGGAGGGGTGGAGCAGTTCTTC.

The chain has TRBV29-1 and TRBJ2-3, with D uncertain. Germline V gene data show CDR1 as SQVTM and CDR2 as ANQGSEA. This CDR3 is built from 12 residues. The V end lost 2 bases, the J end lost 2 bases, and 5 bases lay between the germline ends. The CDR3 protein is CSVEQDTDTQYF. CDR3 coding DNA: TGCAGCGTTGAACAGGACACAGATACGCAGTATTTT.

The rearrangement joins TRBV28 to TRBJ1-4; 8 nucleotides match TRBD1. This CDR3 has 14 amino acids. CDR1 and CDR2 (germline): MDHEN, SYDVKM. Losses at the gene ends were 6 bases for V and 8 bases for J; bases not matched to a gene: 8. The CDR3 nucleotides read TGTGCCAGCAGCGTGCAGGGGGCGAGGGAAAAACTGTTTTTT. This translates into CASSVQGAREKLFF. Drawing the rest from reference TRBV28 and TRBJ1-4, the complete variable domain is DVKVTQSSRYLVKRTGEKVFLECVQDMDHENMFWYRQDPGLGLRLIYFSYDVKMKEKGDIPEGYSVSREKKERFSLILESASTNQTSMYLCASSVQGAREKLFFGSGTQLSVL.

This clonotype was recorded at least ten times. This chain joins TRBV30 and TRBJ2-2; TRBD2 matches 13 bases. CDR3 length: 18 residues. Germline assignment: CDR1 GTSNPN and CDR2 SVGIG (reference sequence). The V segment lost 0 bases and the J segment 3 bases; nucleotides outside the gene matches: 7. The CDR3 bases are TGTGCCTGGAGTGTATCTCGGACTAGCGGGAGAGACACCGGGGAGCTGTTTTTT. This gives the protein CAWSVSRTSGRDTGELFF.

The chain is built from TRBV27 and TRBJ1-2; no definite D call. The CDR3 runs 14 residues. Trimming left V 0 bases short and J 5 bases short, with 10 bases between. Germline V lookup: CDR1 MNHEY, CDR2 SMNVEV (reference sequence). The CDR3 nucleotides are TGTGCCAGCAGTTTATCGAGCCAGAATTATGGCTACACCTTC. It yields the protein CASSLSSQNYGYTF.

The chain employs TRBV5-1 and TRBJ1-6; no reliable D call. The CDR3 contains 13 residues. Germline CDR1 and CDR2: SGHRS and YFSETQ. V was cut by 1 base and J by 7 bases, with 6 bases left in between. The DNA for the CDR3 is TGCGCCAGCAGCTTGTCAGAGAATTCACCCCTCCACTTT. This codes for CASSLSENSPLHF.

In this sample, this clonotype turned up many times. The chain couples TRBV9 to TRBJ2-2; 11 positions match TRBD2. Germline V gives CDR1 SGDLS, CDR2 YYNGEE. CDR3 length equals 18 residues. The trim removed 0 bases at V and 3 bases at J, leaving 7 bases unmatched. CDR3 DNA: TGTGCCAGCAGCGTAGGATTAGCGGGAGGGCCTTACACCGGGGAGCTGTTTTTT. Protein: CASSVGLAGGPYTGELFF.

The CDR3 loop reads CASSQSSASTDTQYF. For the CDR3, the DNA is TGCGCCAGCAGCCAAAGTAGCGCCAGCACAGATACGCAGTATTTT. The rearrangement joins TRBV4-1 to TRBJ2-3, with a possible D match to TRBD2 (5 bases). CDR1 and CDR2 from the germline V gene are MGHRA and YSYEKL. There are 15 residues in the CDR3. The germline V and J ends were trimmed by 2 bases and 0 bases, with 9 bases remaining between them.

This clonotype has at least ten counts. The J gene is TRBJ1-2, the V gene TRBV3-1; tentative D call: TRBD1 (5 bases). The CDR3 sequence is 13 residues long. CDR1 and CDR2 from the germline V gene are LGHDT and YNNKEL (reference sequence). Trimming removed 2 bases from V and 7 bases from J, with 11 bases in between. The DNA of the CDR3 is TGTGCCAGCAGCCAACAGGGAGTAGGTGGCTACACCTTC. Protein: CASSQQGVGGYTF.

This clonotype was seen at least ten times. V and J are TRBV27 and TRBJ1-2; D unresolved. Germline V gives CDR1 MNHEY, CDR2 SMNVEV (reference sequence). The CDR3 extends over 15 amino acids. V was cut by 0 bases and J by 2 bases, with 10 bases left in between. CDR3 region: CASSLSPRGNYGYTF. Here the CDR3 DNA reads TGTGCCAGCAGTTTATCCCCACGAGGGAACTATGGCTACACCTTC.

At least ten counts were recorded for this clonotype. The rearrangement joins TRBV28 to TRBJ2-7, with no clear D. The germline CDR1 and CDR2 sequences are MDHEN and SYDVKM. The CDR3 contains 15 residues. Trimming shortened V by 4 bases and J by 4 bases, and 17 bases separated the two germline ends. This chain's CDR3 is CASSSQGAGEYEQYF. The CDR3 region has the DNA TGTGCCAGCAGTTCCCAAGGAGCAGGTGAATACGAGCAGTACTTC.

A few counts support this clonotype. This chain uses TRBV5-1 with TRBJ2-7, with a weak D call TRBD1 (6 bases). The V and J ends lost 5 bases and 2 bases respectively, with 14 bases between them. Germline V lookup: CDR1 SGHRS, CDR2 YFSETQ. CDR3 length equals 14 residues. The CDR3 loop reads CASRSGAGAYEQYF. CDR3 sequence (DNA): TGCGCCAGCAGGTCCGGGGCAGGGGCCTACGAGCAGTACTTC.

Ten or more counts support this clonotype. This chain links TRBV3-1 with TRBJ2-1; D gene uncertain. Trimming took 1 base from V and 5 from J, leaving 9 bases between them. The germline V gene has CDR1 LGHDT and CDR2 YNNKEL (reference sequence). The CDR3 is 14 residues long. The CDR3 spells CASSQGARHNEQFF. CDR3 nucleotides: TGTGCCAGCAGCCAAGGGGCCAGACACAATGAGCAGTTCTTC.

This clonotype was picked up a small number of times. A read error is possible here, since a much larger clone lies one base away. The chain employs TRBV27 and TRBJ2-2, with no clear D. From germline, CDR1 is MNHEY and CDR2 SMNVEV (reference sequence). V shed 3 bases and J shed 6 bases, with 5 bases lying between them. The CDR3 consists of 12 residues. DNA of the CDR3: TGTGCCAGCAGTTTTTTTTCCGGGGAGCTGTTTTTT. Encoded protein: CASSFFSGELFF.

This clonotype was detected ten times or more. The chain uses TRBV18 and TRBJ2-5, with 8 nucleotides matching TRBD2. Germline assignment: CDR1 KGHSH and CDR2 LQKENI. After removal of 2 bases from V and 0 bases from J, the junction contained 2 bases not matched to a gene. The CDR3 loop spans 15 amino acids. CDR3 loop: CASSPIAGHQETQYF. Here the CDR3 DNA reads TGTGCCAGCTCACCAATAGCGGGACACCAAGAGACCCAGTACTTC.

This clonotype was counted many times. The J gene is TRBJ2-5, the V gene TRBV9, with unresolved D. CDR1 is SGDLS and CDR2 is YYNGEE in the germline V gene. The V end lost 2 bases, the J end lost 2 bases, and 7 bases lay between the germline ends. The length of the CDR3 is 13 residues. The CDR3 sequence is CASSVTDQETQYF. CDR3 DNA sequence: TGTGCCAGCAGCGTGACCGATCAAGAGACCCAGTACTTC.

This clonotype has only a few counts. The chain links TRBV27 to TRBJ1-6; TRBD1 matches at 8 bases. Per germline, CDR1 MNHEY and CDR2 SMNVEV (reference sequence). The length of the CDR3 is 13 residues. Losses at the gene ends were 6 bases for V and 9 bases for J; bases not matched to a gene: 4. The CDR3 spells CASRTGAGSPLHF. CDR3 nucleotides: TGTGCCAGCAGGACAGGGGCCGGTTCACCCCTCCACTTT.

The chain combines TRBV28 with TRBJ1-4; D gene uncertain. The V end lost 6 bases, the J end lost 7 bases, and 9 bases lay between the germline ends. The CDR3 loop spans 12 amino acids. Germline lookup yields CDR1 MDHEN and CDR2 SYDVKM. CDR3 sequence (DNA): TGTGCCAGCAGCTCCTGGGGTGAAAAACTGTTTTTT. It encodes CASSSWGEKLFF.

The CDR3 DNA follows: TGCAGTGCTAGTCAGAGCCAGGGGGTAGGAAACACCATATATTTT. It codes for CSASQSQGVGNTIYF. The chain employs TRBV20-1 and TRBJ1-3; 7 bases fit TRBD1. From germline, CDR1 is DFQATT and CDR2 SNEGSKA (reference sequence). V was pared by 3 bases and J by 4 bases, with 9 bases of the junction left unmatched. The CDR3 sequence is 15 residues long.

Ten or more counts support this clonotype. CDR3 protein: CASSWTGLFGNTIYF. CDR3 coding DNA: TGTGCCAGCAGCTGGACAGGTCTCTTCGGAAACACCATATATTTT. V usage is TRBV7-2 and J usage is TRBJ1-3, with 7 nucleotides matching TRBD1. The length of the CDR3 is 15 residues. V lost 4 bases to trimming and J lost 4 bases; unmatched junction nucleotides: 7. Germline V CDR1 and CDR2: SGHTA, FQGNSA.